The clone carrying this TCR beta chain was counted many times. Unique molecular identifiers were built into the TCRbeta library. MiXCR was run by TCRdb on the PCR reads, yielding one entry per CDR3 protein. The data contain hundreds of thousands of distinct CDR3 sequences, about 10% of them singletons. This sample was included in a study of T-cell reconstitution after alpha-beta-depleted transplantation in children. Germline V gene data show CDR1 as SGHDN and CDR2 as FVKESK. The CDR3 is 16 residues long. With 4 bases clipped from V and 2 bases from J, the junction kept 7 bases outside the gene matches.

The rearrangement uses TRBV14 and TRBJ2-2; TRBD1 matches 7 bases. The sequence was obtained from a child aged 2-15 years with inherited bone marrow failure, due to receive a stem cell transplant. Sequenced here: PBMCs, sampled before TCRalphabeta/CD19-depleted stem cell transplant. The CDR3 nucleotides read TGTGCCAGCAGCCCCTGGGACAGACCTAACACCGGGGAGCTGTTTTTT. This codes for CASSPWDRPNTGELFF. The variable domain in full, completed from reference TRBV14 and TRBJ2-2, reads EAGVTQFPSHSVIEKGQTVTLRCDPISGHDNLYWYRRVMGKEIKFLLHFVKESKQDESGMPNNRFLAERTGGTYSTLKVQPAELEDSGVYFCASSPWDRPNTGELFFGEGSRLTVL.